The following is a TCR beta chain sequence with its context. TCRdb analysed the 5' RACE reads with MiXCR anew, one entry per CDR3 protein. The sample consists of under 55,000 distinct CDR3 sequences, 6.5% to 8.5% of them appearing once. Losses at the gene ends were 5 bases for V and 9 bases for J; bases not matched to a gene: 17. This CDR3 is 17 amino acids long. From germline, CDR1 is MNHEY and CDR2 SVGAGI. This sample is drawn from a study of T cells after yellow fever vaccination. Study results and caveats: In post-booster samples, most primary-vaccination clones reappeared (96% CD4, 88% CD8). FACS-sorted repertoires could contain abundant clonotypes contaminating from the bulk population. Some clonotypes were seen in both the CD4 and the CD8 compartments. These made up a small share and likely arose from convergent recombination. A faster peak, day 5 versus 15, was reached by the weaker secondary response.

The receptor was derived from a man between 18 and 35 years old who received the YFV17D yellow fever vaccine. The material was CD8+ T cells not binding an NS4B(214-222) dextramer, sorted from PBMCs, obtained roughly 46 days after the first yellow fever vaccination. The chain couples TRBV6-5 to TRBJ2-1; 9 nucleotides align to TRBD1. This CDR3 is CASSLDVSPGTGTEQFF. In DNA, the CDR3 is TGTGCCAGCAGTCTCGACGTATCCCCCGGGACAGGGACTGAGCAGTTCTTC.